The 3 T cell receptor beta chains below come from one sample, sequenced in a study of blood T cell repertoires in COVID-19. Using immunoSEQ multiplex PCR, the repertoire was profiled, and TCRdb retains in-frame clones only, with some absent. The table shows hundreds of thousands of clones, with more than 75% occurring only once. The source material was PBMCs or T cells enriched from blood (not recorded which). These receptors were taken from a woman in her forties or fifties who had recovered from COVID-19.

The chain employs TRBV30 and TRBJ2-1, with 10 bases fitting TRBD2. The CDR3 runs to 16 residues. Germline CDR1 GTSNPN, CDR2 SVGIG (reference sequence). Germline trimming cut 0 bases from V and 8 bases from J; bases unmatched to any gene: 10. The CDR3 DNA reads TGTGCCTGGAGTGTATTTCCTAGCGGGAGTATCGATGAGCAGTTCTTC. This translates into CAWSVFPSGSIDEQFF.

This clone was seen more than once but under ten times. This chain links TRBV4-3 with TRBJ2-7; 7 nucleotides agree with TRBD2. The CDR3 length is 17 residues. V lost 0 bases, J lost 3 bases, and 11 bases stayed unmatched. Germline assignment: CDR1 LGHNA and CDR2 YSLEER. The CDR3 is CASSQDLSGPVDYEQYF. The DNA of the CDR3 is TGCGCCAGCAGCCAAGACCTTAGCGGGCCAGTTGACTACGAGCAGTACTTC.

The CDR3 DNA reads TGTGCCAGCAGCTTAGAACTAGCGGCCGACAATGAGCAGTTCTTC. It yields the protein CASSLELAADNEQFF. The rearrangement links TRBV7-8 to TRBJ2-1; 8 nucleotides match TRBD2. This CDR3 spans 15 amino acids. The junction had 4 bases not matched to a gene; V was cut back by 1 base and J by 5 bases. Germline V gene sequence: CDR1 SGHVS, CDR2 FQNEAQ.